One sample yielded the 29 T cell receptor beta chains listed below, sequenced in a study of blood T cell repertoires in COVID-19. Measured with immunoSEQ multiplex PCR; TCRdb has only the in-frame clones, and not every one. Found here are approximately 50,000 clones, roughly 86% of them singletons; the top ten hold 14% to 15%. Sequencing input: peripheral blood. All receptors come from a human donor in a cohort sampled during active COVID-19.

Note on this clone: The junction shows a germline mismatch at one end, possibly a read error. The chain uses TRBV7-9 and TRBJ1-1; a possible D gene is TRBD1 (6 bases). Germline V gene lookup returns CDR1 SEHNR and CDR2 FQNEAQ (reference sequence). CDR3 size: 13 residues. CDR3: CASSLGANTEVFF. In DNA, the CDR3 is TGTGCCAGCAGCTTGGGGGCGAACACTGAAGTTTTCTTT.

The chain links TRBV20-1 to TRBJ2-2; D perhaps matches TRBD2 (6 bases). The V gene lost 3 bases and the J gene lost 2 bases, with 16 bases spanning the gap. Looked up from germline, CDR1 is DFQATT and CDR2 is SNEGSKA (reference sequence). The CDR3 consists of 16 residues. The CDR3 here is CSASDAGTGNTGELFF. Here the CDR3 DNA reads TGCAGTGCTAGTGATGCGGGGACTGGAAACACCGGGGAGCTGTTTTTT.

In its sample, this clone was seen a few times. This chain links TRBV19 with TRBJ1-1; no clear D. The CDR3 spans 13 residues. Germline V gene data show CDR1 as LNHDA and CDR2 as SQIVND (reference sequence). Trimming stripped 3 bases from V and 5 bases from J, with 10 bases between. CDR3 coding DNA: TGTGCCAGTAGTATTTTGAGGGAGACTGAAGCTTTCTTT. Translation gives CASSILRETEAFF.

V gene TRBV7-9 combines with J gene TRBJ2-7; the match to TRBD1 covers 8 bases. The CDR3 spans 15 residues. CDR1 SEHNR and CDR2 FQNEAQ come from the germline V gene (reference sequence). Germline trimming cut 1 base from V and 2 bases from J; bases unmatched to any gene: 4. The CDR3 DNA follows: TGTGCCAGCAGCTTAGGTCAGGGGGCAGCCTACGAGCAGTACTTC. Amino acid sequence: CASSLGQGAAYEQYF.

The rearrangement links TRBV4-1 to TRBJ1-1; TRBD1 agrees at 7 bases. From germline, CDR1 is MGHRA and CDR2 YSYEKL. This CDR3 region has 14 residues. V shed 4 bases and J 3 bases; nucleotides not matched to a gene: 5. The DNA of the CDR3 is TGCGCCAGCAGCCGAAACAGGGGTTACACTGAAGCTTTCTTT. Protein: CASSRNRGYTEAFF.

The gene calls are TRBV27 and TRBJ2-7, with 11 nucleotides matching TRBD2. The CDR3 loop spans 18 amino acids. Germline V CDR1 and CDR2: MNHEY, SMNVEV (reference sequence). Germline trimming cut 3 bases from V and 2 bases from J; bases unmatched to any gene: 12. The CDR3 here is CASSFMWLAGGPAYEQYF. The CDR3 region has the DNA TGTGCCAGCAGTTTTATGTGGCTAGCGGGGGGTCCCGCCTACGAGCAGTACTTC.

The chain joins TRBV28 to TRBJ1-2, with D perhaps TRBD1 (5 bases). The CDR3 totals 15 residues. Germline CDR1 MDHEN, CDR2 SYDVKM. The V end was cut by 0 bases, the J end by 7 bases, with 15 bases between. Written as DNA, the CDR3 is TGTGCCAGCAGTTTATGGGGCGCAGGGCGGGGTGGCTACACCTTC. Its translation is CASSLWGAGRGGYTF.

This clone was observed a single time. The chain carries TRBV7-9 and TRBJ1-1, with 7 bases that match TRBD1. CDR1 is SEHNR, CDR2 FQNEAQ, per germline (reference sequence). V gave up 1 base and J gave up 4 bases; unmatched junction bases: 9. This CDR3 has 16 amino acids. The CDR3 DNA reads TGTGCCAGCAGCTTAGTCCCTAACGCAGGGGGCACTGAAGCTTTCTTT. It codes for CASSLVPNAGGTEAFF.

This clone was seen a few times. The chain joins TRBV4-2 to TRBJ2-3; 8 nucleotides align to TRBD1. The CDR3 totals 18 residues. Germline CDR1 LGHNA, CDR2 YNFKEQ. Trimming removed 0 bases from V and 5 bases from J; junction bases left unmatched: 13. The CDR3 spells CASSQDVQGVGRIDTQYF. CDR3 nucleotide sequence: TGTGCCAGCAGCCAAGATGTACAGGGGGTGGGGAGGATAGATACGCAGTATTTT.

The chain combines TRBV6-2 or TRBV6-3 with TRBJ2-7; maybe TRBD2 (5 bases). CDR3 size: 11 residues. The germline V and J ends were trimmed by 4 bases and 12 bases, with 13 bases remaining between them. Germline CDR1 MNHEY, CDR2 SVGEGT. The CDR3 reads CASSWGTSLYF. DNA for the CDR3: TGTGCCAGCAGTTGGGGAACTAGTCTGTACTTC.

V and J are TRBV7-2 and TRBJ2-5; 10 nucleotides align to TRBD2. V lost 3 bases and J lost 3; bases outside the gene matches: 4. Germline V gene data show CDR1 as SGHTA and CDR2 as FQGNSA. The CDR3 sequence is 15 residues long. The CDR3 DNA is TGTGCCAGCAGCTTCCCTAGCGGGGGAAAAGAGACCCAGTACTTC. Residues: CASSFPSGGKETQYF.

In its sample, this clone was seen once. The chain is built from TRBV10-1 and TRBJ2-5; 13 nucleotides match TRBD2. The V gene's germline CDR1 is WNHNN and CDR2 SYGVQD (reference sequence). This CDR3 has 20 residues. V lost 6 bases to trimming and J lost 2 bases; unmatched junction nucleotides: 18. This chain's CDR3 is CASRGLAGEFHDKIQETQYF. The CDR3 DNA sequence: TGCGCCAGCAGAGGACTAGCGGGGGAATTCCACGATAAGATTCAAGAGACCCAGTACTTC.

The rearrangement uses TRBV19 and TRBJ2-1; 16 nucleotides align to TRBD2. Per the germline V gene, CDR1 is LNHDA and CDR2 is SQIVND (reference sequence). Losses at the gene ends were 6 bases for V and 7 bases for J; bases not matched to a gene: 9. The CDR3 sequence is 17 residues long. The CDR3 spells CASSNFPGLAGGNEQFF. The CDR3 DNA is TGTGCCAGTAGCAACTTCCCGGGACTAGCGGGAGGGAATGAGCAGTTCTTC.

V and J are TRBV5-1 and TRBJ2-1; D gene ambiguous. The V and J ends lost 0 bases and 8 bases respectively, with 12 bases between them. CDR3 size: 14 residues. CDR1 SGHRS and CDR2 YFSETQ come from the germline V gene. CDR3 residues: CASSLEVAMDEQFF. CDR3 DNA: TGCGCCAGCAGCTTGGAAGTTGCGATGGATGAGCAGTTCTTC.

The chain employs TRBV7-9 and TRBJ1-2; a possible D gene is TRBD1 (5 bases). Germline CDR1 SEHNR, CDR2 FQNEAQ (reference sequence). This CDR3 has 13 amino acids. Trimming took off 5 bases at V and 4 bases at J, with 11 bases between the two ends. CDR3 loop: CASSGREGYGYTF. DNA for the CDR3: TGTGCCAGCAGCGGCAGGGAGGGCTATGGCTACACCTTC.

This clone was observed a handful of times. The V gene is TRBV29-1, the J gene TRBJ2-2; D gene uncertain. Per germline, CDR1 SQVTM and CDR2 ANQGSEA. The V and J ends lost 5 bases and 0 bases respectively, with 10 bases between them. The CDR3 contains 14 residues. The CDR3 protein is CSVSMRANTGELFF. CDR3 nucleotide sequence: TGCAGCGTTTCGATGCGCGCGAACACCGGGGAGCTGTTTTTT.

CDR3 in amino acids: CASSLVEVVETQYF. Here the CDR3 DNA reads TGCGCCAGCAGCTTGGTGGAGGTAGTAGAGACCCAGTACTTC. V usage is TRBV5-1 and J usage is TRBJ2-5; a weak D match, TRBD2 (5 bases). CDR1 and CDR2 from the germline V gene are SGHRS and YFSETQ. V shed 0 bases and J shed 4 bases, with 10 bases lying between them. This CDR3 contains 14 residues.

The chain uses TRBV5-1 and TRBJ2-5, with 8 bases matching TRBD1. This CDR3 is built from 15 residues. Germline lookup yields CDR1 SGHRS and CDR2 YFSETQ. With 2 bases clipped from V and 5 bases from J, the junction kept 8 bases outside the gene matches. CDR3: CASSLTYRGLETQYF. CDR3 nucleotide sequence: TGCGCCAGCAGCTTAACGTACAGGGGGTTGGAGACCCAGTACTTC.

The chain recombines TRBV9 with TRBJ1-2, with D tentatively TRBD1 (5 bases). Germline assignment: CDR1 SGDLS and CDR2 YYNGEE. This CDR3 region has 15 residues. Deletions cut 0 bases from V and 5 bases from J, with 14 bases between. CDR3 loop: CASSVGTRVEYGYTF. The CDR3 region has the DNA TGTGCCAGCAGCGTAGGGACAAGAGTGGAGTATGGCTACACCTTC.

The V and J genes are TRBV7-2 and TRBJ2-1, with 9 bases matching TRBD2. V gave up 4 bases and J gave up 6 bases; unmatched junction bases: 10. This CDR3 contains 16 residues. In germline, CDR1 is SGHTA, CDR2 FQGNSA. This CDR3 reads CASSSPSGRFSNEQFF. In DNA, the CDR3 is TGTGCCAGCAGCTCCCCCAGCGGGAGGTTTAGCAATGAGCAGTTCTTC.

A single count supports this clone. This sequence joins TRBV19 and TRBJ2-7; 9 nucleotides align to TRBD1. Trimming took 9 bases from V and 0 from J; bases not matched to a gene: 15. Germline CDR1 LNHDA, CDR2 SQIVND (reference sequence). The CDR3 is 17 amino acids. Written as DNA, the CDR3 is TGTGCCAGCCTGGGACAGGGACAGGAACTCCCCTCCTACGAGCAGTACTTC. Amino acids: CASLGQGQELPSYEQYF.

The CDR3 DNA reads as TGTGCCAGCAGCCCGGTTCGGGAGGGAAAACTGTTTTTT. Protein: CASSPVREGKLFF. The genes are TRBV5-8 and TRBJ1-4; D uncertain. The CDR3 has 13 amino acids. The germline V and J ends were trimmed by 4 bases and 10 bases, with 14 bases remaining between them. Germline assignment: CDR1 SGHTS and CDR2 YDEGEE.

The V gene is TRBV11-2, the J gene TRBJ2-1; 14 bases match TRBD2. With 5 bases clipped from V and 7 bases from J, the junction kept 10 bases outside the gene matches. The length of the CDR3 is 17 residues. Per the germline V gene, CDR1 is SGHAT and CDR2 is FQNNGV. Here the CDR3 DNA reads TGTGCCAGCAGCCCTCGACTAGCGGGAGGGCCGGCGAATGAGCAGTTCTTC. It is translated as CASSPRLAGGPANEQFF.

V usage is TRBV2 and J usage is TRBJ1-2; D might be TRBD1 (6 bases). The germline V gene has CDR1 SNHLY and CDR2 FYNNEI. The CDR3 length is 16 residues. V was clipped by 5 bases and J by 1 base, with 17 bases between them. The CDR3 DNA sequence: TGTGCCAGCAGTTCCCAAGGGGGATTTGGTAACTATGGCTACACCTTC. Encoded protein: CASSSQGGFGNYGYTF.

The chain combines TRBV6-6 with TRBJ1-2; tentatively, D is TRBD1 (5 bases). Trimming removed 8 bases at V and 7 bases at J, with 20 bases between. In germline, CDR1 is MNHNY, CDR2 SVGAGI (reference sequence). The CDR3 has 14 residues. CDR3 in DNA: TGTGCCAGCCATGACCCTCGACAGTGGGGTGGCTACACCTTC. Translation gives CASHDPRQWGGYTF.

The chain couples TRBV19 to TRBJ1-1; 8 bases agree with TRBD1. This CDR3 region has 15 residues. Germline V gene data show CDR1 as LNHDA and CDR2 as SQIVND (reference sequence). V gave up 4 bases and J gave up 2 bases; unmatched junction bases: 6. The CDR3 DNA reads TGTGCCAGTAGTACCTTGGACAGGGATAACACTGAAGCTTTCTTT. It codes for CASSTLDRDNTEAFF.

This clone appeared a few times. J is TRBJ1-5 and V is TRBV7-9; tentative D call: TRBD1 (5 bases). The CDR3 spans 15 residues. V shed 1 base and J shed 3 bases, with 10 bases lying between them. Germline-derived CDR1 and CDR2 are SEHNR and FQNEAQ (reference sequence). This chain's CDR3 is CASSLGTGNNQPQHF. The CDR3 nucleotides are TGTGCCAGCAGCTTAGGCACAGGCAACAATCAGCCCCAGCATTTT.

The chain is built from TRBV5-4 and TRBJ2-1; TRBD2 might be the D (5 bases). The length of the CDR3 is 15 residues. The V end was cut by 0 bases, the J end by 4 bases, with 11 bases between. Germline loops: CDR1 SGHNT, CDR2 YYREEE (reference sequence). CDR3 protein: CASSLGDGKYNEQFF. DNA for the CDR3: TGTGCCAGCAGCTTGGGAGACGGGAAATACAATGAGCAGTTCTTC.

V gene TRBV2 combines with J gene TRBJ2-7; the match to TRBD1 covers 7 bases. Unmatched junction bases numbered 9, after V lost 8 bases and J lost 2 bases. The CDR3 sequence is 14 residues long. The V gene's germline CDR1 is SNHLY and CDR2 FYNNEI. CDR3: CASGGQLGPYEQYF. CDR3 nucleotide sequence: TGTGCCAGCGGGGGACAGTTGGGACCCTACGAGCAGTACTTC.